This T cell receptor beta chain was recorded in a study of T-cell reconstitution after alpha-beta-depleted transplantation in children. V dropped 8 bases and J dropped 2 bases, with 17 bases sitting between them. CDR3 size: 14 residues. Germline-derived CDR1 and CDR2 are SQVTM and ANQGSEA. Unique molecular identifiers featured in how the TCRbeta library was prepared. TCRdb analysed the PCR reads with MiXCR anew, one entry per CDR3 protein. The data contain about 340,000 distinct CDR3 sequences, over 9% of them singletons. This clonotype was recorded only once. The clonotype was recovered from a human donor who donated a stem cell graft to a child with acute lymphoblastic leukemia. This chain uses TRBV29-1 with TRBJ2-3, with D perhaps matching TRBD1 (6 bases). Here the sequenced sample was PBMCs from the stem cell graft donor, taken from the stem cell graft. DNA for the CDR3: TGCAGCACATCACAGGGCCAGTTCACAGATACGCAGTATTTT. This encodes CSTSQGQFTDTQYF.